A selection of T cell receptor beta chains follows, all from one sample in a study of spatial heterogeneity in lung cancer. A single record per CDR3 protein comes from TCRdb applying MiXCR to the 5' RACE reads. The data hold around 110,000 distinct CDR3 sequences, with less than 15% observed a single time. Sequencing was performed on PBMCs, taken at follow-up. The receptors derive from a male donor with early-stage non-small cell lung cancer. The CDR3 runs from the conserved cysteine through the conserved F or W. A D gene is named only where the DNA matches it firmly. The listing skips clone size in some rows; elsewhere it reads once, few, many or a size class.

TRBV4-2	-	-	TRBJ2-7	CASSQVVGSDSSYEQYF	TGTGCCAGCAGCCAAGTAGTGGGCAGTGATAGCTCCTACGAGCAGTACTTC
TRBV9	TRBD1	few	TRBJ1-6	CASSPGQGRSPLHF	TGTGCCAGCAGCCCAGGACAGGGAAGGTCACCCCTCCACTTT
TRBV4-2	TRBD2	-	TRBJ2-7	CASSQLAGGLTYEQYF	TGTGCCAGCAGCCAACTTGCGGGGGGGTTAACCTACGAGCAGTACTTC
TRBV6-5	-	once	TRBJ2-1	CASRDRFYDEQFF	TGTGCCAGCAGAGACAGGTTCTACGATGAGCAGTTCTTC
TRBV5-6	TRBD1	few	TRBJ2-5	CASSIAGTAQETQYF	TGTGCCAGCAGCATTGCCGGGACAGCCCAAGAGACCCAGTACTTC
TRBV19	TRBD2	many	TRBJ2-1	CASSPGLAGVNEQFF	TGTGCCAGTAGTCCCGGACTAGCGGGGGTTAATGAGCAGTTCTTC
TRBV4-1	-	-	TRBJ1-6	CASSQESGAPFPKFHF	TGCGCCAGCAGCCAAGAATCGGGGGCTCCCTTTCCCAAGTTCCACTTT
TRBV27	-	many	TRBJ2-7	CASSHSSYEQYF	TGTGCCAGCAGTCACAGCTCCTACGAGCAGTACTTC
TRBV28	-	few	TRBJ1-6	CASSPLISNSPLHF	TGTGCCAGCAGTCCACTGATTAGTAATTCACCCCTCCACTTT
TRBV7-9	-	many	TRBJ2-2	CASSSHLRPNTGELFF	TGTGCCAGCAGCTCCCACCTACGGCCCAACACCGGGGAGCTGTTTTTT
TRBV5-4	-	once	TRBJ2-7	CASSLGTYSEQYF	TGTGCCAGCAGCTTGGGGACTTACTCGGAGCAGTACTTC
TRBV28	-	-	TRBJ1-1	CASSTGGRSTEAFF	TGTGCCAGCAGCACGGGAGGGAGGAGCACTGAAGCTTTCTTT
TRBV15	TRBD2	few	TRBJ2-3	CATSTFLSGGRGDTQYF	TGTGCCACCAGCACCTTCCTGAGCGGGGGGCGGGGAGATACGCAGTATTTT
TRBV5-5	-	many	TRBJ2-3	CASSLVPLGLGTDTQYF	TGTGCCAGCAGCTTGGTCCCCCTGGGGTTAGGCACAGATACGCAGTATTTT
TRBV20-1	TRBD1	few	TRBJ1-2	CSARDPQGAVYGYTF	TGCAGTGCTAGAGATCCACAGGGGGCCGTCTATGGCTACACCTTC
TRBV2	TRBD1	-	TRBJ2-4	CASRPGTGKNIQYF	TGTGCCAGCAGGCCAGGGACAGGGAAAAACATTCAGTACTTC
TRBV19	-	few	TRBJ2-5	CASSILPEETQYF	TGTGCCAGTAGTATCCTCCCTGAAGAGACCCAGTACTTC
TRBV9	TRBD1	many	TRBJ1-1	CASSGGGQGSTEAFF	TGTGCCAGCAGCGGGGGTGGACAGGGTAGTACTGAAGCTTTCTTT
TRBV12-3/TRBV12-4	-	many	TRBJ2-7	CASSLVSYEQYF	TGTGCCAGCAGTTTAGTCTCCTACGAGCAGTACTTC
TRBV7-9	TRBD1	-	TRBJ2-7	CVSSPLRQGAYEQYF	TGTGTCAGCAGCCCATTGAGACAGGGAGCCTACGAGCAGTACTTC
TRBV7-9	-	-	TRBJ1-1	CASNTGTLNTEAFF	TGTGCCAGCAATACCGGGACCTTGAACACTGAAGCTTTCTTT
TRBV6-6	-	few	TRBJ1-1	CASSYARDTEAFF	TGTGCCAGCAGTTACGCGAGGGACACTGAAGCTTTCTTT
TRBV28	-	-	TRBJ1-2	CASSRLGKANYGYTF	TGTGCCAGCAGTCGCTTGGGGAAGGCTAACTATGGCTACACCTTC
TRBV7-9	-	few	TRBJ1-1	CASSLGHGNTEAFF	TGTGCCAGCAGCTTAGGACATGGGAACACTGAAGCTTTCTTT
TRBV29-1	-	many	TRBJ2-7	CSVLGSTYEQYF	TGCAGCGTTCTTGGCAGTACCTACGAGCAGTACTTC
TRBV5-5	-	-	TRBJ1-5	CASSWEMGQPQHF	TGTGCCAGCAGCTGGGAGATGGGTCAGCCCCAGCATTTT
TRBV7-2	-	-	TRBJ1-1	CASSSGGRNTEAFF	TGTGCCAGCAGCTCCGGAGGAAGGAACACTGAAGCTTTCTTT
TRBV2	-	-	TRBJ2-6	CASSETAVQASGANVLTF	TGTGCCAGCAGTGAAACGGCAGTCCAGGCGTCTGGGGCCAACGTCCTGACTTTC
TRBV6-1	-	-	TRBJ1-1	CASREKSSTEAFF	TGTGCCAGCAGGGAAAAATCAAGCACTGAAGCTTTCTTT
TRBV7-2	-	many	TRBJ1-1	CASSIVGLGNTEAFF	TGTGCCAGCAGCATTGTAGGACTGGGGAACACTGAAGCTTTCTTT
TRBV7-2	TRBD1	-	TRBJ1-5	CASSLTGQDNQPQHF	TGTGCCAGCAGCTTAACGGGACAGGACAATCAGCCCCAGCATTTT
TRBV28	-	many	TRBJ1-4	CASRNPGPNEKLFF	TGTGCCAGCAGGAACCCGGGGCCCAATGAAAAACTGTTTTTT
TRBV25-1	-	many	TRBJ1-5	CASSEGQVSNQPQHF	TGTGCCAGCAGTGAAGGGCAGGTTAGCAATCAGCCCCAGCATTTT
TRBV20-1	TRBD1	-	TRBJ2-4	CSARDRDRGNIQYF	TGCAGTGCTAGAGATCGGGACAGGGGTAACATTCAGTACTTC
TRBV6-2/TRBV6-3	-	-	TRBJ2-3	CASSLDSGGARPDTQYF	TGTGCCAGCTCTCTAGACAGTGGGGGGGCACGTCCAGATACGCAGTATTTT
TRBV6-2/TRBV6-3	TRBD1	-	TRBJ1-5	CASSLGQASNQPQHF	TGTGCCAGCAGCCTCGGACAGGCCAGCAATCAGCCCCAGCATTTT
TRBV10-3	TRBD1	few	TRBJ1-1	CATRTGPNTEAFF	TGTGCCACTAGGACAGGGCCGAACACTGAAGCTTTCTTT
TRBV28	TRBD1	many	TRBJ1-2	CASSYQGTGVGGYTF	TGTGCCAGCAGCTACCAGGGGACAGGGGTAGGAGGCTACACCTTC
TRBV7-7	TRBD2	few	TRBJ2-2	CASSLNSGGGTGELFF	TGTGCTAGCAGCTTAAATAGCGGGGGCGGCACCGGGGAGCTGTTTTTT
TRBV6-6	TRBD1	-	TRBJ1-6	CATLGQNNSPLHF	TGTGCCACCCTGGGACAGAATAATTCACCCCTCCACTTT
TRBV19	-	few	TRBJ2-5	CASSSPWHGETQYF	TGTGCCAGTAGTTCCCCCTGGCATGGGGAGACCCAGTACTTC
TRBV12-3/TRBV12-4	-	-	TRBJ1-2	CACSPTGGSSYGYTF	TGTGCCTGCAGTCCGACGGGGGGATCCAGCTATGGCTACACCTTC
TRBV6-2/TRBV6-3	TRBD1	many	TRBJ1-6	CASKRTGPSPLHF	TGTGCCAGTAAGAGGACAGGACCATCACCCCTCCACTTT
TRBV6-2/TRBV6-3	-	many	TRBJ2-5	CASRKGGPLETQYF	TGTGCCAGCAGGAAGGGGGGGCCTCTAGAGACCCAGTACTTC